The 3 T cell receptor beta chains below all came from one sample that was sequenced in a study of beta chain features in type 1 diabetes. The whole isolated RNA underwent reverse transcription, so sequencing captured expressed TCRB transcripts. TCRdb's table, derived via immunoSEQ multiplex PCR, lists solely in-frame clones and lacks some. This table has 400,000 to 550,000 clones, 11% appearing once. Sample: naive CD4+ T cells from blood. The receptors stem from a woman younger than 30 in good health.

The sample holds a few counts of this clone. The CDR3 here is CASSDRAYEQYV. The CDR3 nucleotides read TGTGCCAGCTCGGACAGGGCCTACGAGCAGTACGTC. J is TRBJ2-7 and V is TRBV28; 8 nucleotides agree with TRBD1. The CDR3 is 12 amino acids. Germline V gene data show CDR1 as MDHEN and CDR2 as SYDVKM. V gave up 8 bases and J gave up 2 bases; unmatched junction bases: 2.

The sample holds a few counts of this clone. The CDR3 sequence is CATSRDGGRDEAFF. The CDR3 region has the DNA TGTGCCACCAGCAGAGATGGCGGGAGGGATGAAGCTTTCTTT. The genes are TRBV15 and TRBJ1-1; D is undetermined. Trimming removed 0 bases from V and 7 bases from J, with 12 bases in between. The V gene's germline CDR1 is LNHNV and CDR2 YYDKDF (reference sequence). CDR3 length: 14 residues.

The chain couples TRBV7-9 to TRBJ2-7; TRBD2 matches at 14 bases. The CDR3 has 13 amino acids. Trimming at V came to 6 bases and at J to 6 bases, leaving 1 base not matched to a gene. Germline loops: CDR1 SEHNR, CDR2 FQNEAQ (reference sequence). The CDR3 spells CASRGTSGSEQYF. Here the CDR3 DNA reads TGTGCCAGCAGGGGGACTAGCGGGAGCGAGCAGTACTTC.